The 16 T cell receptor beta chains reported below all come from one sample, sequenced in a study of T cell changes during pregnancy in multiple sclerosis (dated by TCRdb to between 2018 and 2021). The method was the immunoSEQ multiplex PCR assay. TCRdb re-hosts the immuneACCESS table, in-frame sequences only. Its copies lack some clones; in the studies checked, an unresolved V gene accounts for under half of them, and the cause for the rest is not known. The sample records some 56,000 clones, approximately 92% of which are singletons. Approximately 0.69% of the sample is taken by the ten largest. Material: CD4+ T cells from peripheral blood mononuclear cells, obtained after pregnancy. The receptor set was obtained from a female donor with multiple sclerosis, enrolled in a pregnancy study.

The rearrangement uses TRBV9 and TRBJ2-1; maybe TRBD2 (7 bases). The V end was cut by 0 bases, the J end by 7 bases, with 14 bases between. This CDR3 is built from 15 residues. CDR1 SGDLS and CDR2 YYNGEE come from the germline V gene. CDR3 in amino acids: CASSVGWGGQNEQFF. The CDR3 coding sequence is TGTGCCAGCAGCGTAGGGTGGGGGGGCCAGAATGAGCAGTTCTTC.

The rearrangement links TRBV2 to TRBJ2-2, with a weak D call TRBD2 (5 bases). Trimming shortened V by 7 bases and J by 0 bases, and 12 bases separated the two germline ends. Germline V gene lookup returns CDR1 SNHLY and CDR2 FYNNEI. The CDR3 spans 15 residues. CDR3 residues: CASKRVLSNTGELFF. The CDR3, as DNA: TGTGCCAGCAAGAGGGTGTTATCGAACACCGGGGAGCTGTTTTTT.

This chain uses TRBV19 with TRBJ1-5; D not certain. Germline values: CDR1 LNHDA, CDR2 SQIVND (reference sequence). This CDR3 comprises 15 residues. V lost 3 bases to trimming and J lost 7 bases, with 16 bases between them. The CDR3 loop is CASSIDDGFKQPQHF. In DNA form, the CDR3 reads TGTGCCAGTAGTATTGACGACGGGTTCAAACAGCCCCAGCATTTT. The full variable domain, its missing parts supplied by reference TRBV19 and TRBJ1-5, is DGGITQSPKYLFRKEGQNVTLSCEQNLNHDAMYWYRQDPGQGLRLIYYSQIVNDFQKGDIAEGYSVSREKKESFPLTVTSAQKNPTAFYLCASSIDDGFKQPQHFGDGTRLSIL.

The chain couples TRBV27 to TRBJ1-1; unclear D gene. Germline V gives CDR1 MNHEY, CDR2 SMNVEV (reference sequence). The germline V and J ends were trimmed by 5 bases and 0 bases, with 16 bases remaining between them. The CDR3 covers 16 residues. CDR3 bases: TGTGCCAGCAGTCTTCAACAGTTCTTCATGAACACTGAAGCTTTCTTT. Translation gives CASSLQQFFMNTEAFF.

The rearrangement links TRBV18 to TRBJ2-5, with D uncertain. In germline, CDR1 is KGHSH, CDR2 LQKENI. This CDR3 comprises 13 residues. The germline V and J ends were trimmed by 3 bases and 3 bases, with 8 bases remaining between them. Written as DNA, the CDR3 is TGTGCCAGCTCACCCGGCCGGGAAGAGACCCAGTACTTC. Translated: CASSPGREETQYF.

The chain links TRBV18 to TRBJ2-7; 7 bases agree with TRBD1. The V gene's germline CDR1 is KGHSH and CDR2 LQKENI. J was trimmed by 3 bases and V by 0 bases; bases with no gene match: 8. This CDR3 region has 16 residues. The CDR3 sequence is CASSPPGQIQYYEQYF. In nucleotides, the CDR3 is TGTGCCAGCTCACCACCGGGACAGATTCAGTACTACGAGCAGTACTTC.

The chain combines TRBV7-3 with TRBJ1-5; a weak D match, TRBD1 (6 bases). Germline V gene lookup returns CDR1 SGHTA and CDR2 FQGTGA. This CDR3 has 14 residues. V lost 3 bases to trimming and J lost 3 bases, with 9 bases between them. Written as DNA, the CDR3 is TGTGCCAGCAGCTTTACAGGGTTCAATCAGCCCCAGCATTTT. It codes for CASSFTGFNQPQHF. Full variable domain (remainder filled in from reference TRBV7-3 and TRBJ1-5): GAGVSQTPSNKVTEKGKYVELRCDPISGHTALYWYRQSLGQGPEFLIYFQGTGAADDSGLPNDRFFAVRPEGSVSTLKIQRTERGDSAVYLCASSFTGFNQPQHFGDGTRLSIL.

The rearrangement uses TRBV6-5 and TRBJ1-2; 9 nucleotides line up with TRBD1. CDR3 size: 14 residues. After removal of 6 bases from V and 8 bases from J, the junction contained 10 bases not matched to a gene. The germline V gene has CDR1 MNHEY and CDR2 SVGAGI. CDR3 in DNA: TGTGCCAGCAGGTTCCCGGGACAGGGTCAAGGCTACACCTTC. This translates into CASRFPGQGQGYTF.

In DNA form, the CDR3 reads TGTGCCAGCAGGACCCATCTGGAGGGGGCTACTGAAGCTTTCTTT. This translates into CASRTHLEGATEAFF. This rearrangement joins TRBV6-6 to TRBJ1-1; 7 bases match TRBD1. In germline, CDR1 is MNHNY, CDR2 SVGAGI (reference sequence). This CDR3 is 15 amino acids long. V dropped 6 bases and J dropped 5; count of bases not matched to a gene: 12.

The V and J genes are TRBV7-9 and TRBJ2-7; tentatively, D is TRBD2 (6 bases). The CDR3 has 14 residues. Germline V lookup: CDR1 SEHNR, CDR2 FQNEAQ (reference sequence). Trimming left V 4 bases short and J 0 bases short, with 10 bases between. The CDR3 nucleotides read TGTGCCAGCAGCTGGCGGGGCCTCTCCTACGAGCAGTACTTC. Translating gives CASSWRGLSYEQYF.

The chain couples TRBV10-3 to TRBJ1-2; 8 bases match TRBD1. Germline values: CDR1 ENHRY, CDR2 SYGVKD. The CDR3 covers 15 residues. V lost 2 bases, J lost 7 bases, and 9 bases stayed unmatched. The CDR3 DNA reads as TGTGCCATCAGTGAGCACGACAGGGGCCCTGGTGGCTACACCTTC. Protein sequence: CAISEHDRGPGGYTF.

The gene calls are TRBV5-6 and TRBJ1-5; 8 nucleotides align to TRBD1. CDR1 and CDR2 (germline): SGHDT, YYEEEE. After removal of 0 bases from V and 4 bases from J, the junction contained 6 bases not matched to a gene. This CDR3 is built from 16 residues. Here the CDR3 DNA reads TGTGCCAGCAGCTTGGCCGTCAGGGGGCCAAATCAGCCCCAGCATTTT. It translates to CASSLAVRGPNQPQHF.

The CDR3 loop is CASSVSTGELFF. As DNA, the CDR3 is TGTGCCAGTAGTGTGAGCACCGGGGAGCTGTTTTTT. The chain carries TRBV19 and TRBJ2-2, with D hard to call. V shed 5 bases and J shed 4 bases, with 5 bases lying between them. Looked up from germline, CDR1 is LNHDA and CDR2 is SQIVND (reference sequence). The CDR3 covers 12 residues.

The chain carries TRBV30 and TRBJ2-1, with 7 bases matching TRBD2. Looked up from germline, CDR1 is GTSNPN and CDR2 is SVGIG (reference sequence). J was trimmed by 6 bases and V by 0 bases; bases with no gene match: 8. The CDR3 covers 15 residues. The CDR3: CAWSVGGGVFNEQFF. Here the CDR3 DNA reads TGTGCCTGGAGTGTAGGCGGGGGTGTATTCAATGAGCAGTTCTTC.

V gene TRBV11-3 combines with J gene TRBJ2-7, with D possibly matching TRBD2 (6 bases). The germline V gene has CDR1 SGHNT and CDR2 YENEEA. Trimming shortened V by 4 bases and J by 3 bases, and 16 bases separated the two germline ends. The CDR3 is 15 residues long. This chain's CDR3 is CASSSPSAGIYEQYF. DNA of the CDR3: TGTGCCAGCAGCTCCCCCTCTGCGGGGATCTACGAGCAGTACTTC.

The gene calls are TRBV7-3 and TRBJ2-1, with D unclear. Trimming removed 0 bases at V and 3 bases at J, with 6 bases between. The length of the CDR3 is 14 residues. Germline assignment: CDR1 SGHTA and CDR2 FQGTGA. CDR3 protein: CASSLTGSYNEQFF. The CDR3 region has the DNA TGTGCCAGCAGCTTAACGGGCAGCTACAATGAGCAGTTCTTC.